Shown below are 22 T cell receptor beta chains from a single sample sequenced in a study of T cells in Graves' hyperthyroidism and ophthalmopathy. TCR beta CDR3 region amplification was performed from RNA transcripts. With the HTBI primer set, the TCR CDR3 went through a first round of RT-PCR. Each CDR3 protein is one row after TCRdb ran MiXCR on the multiplex PCR reads. The sample consists of 600,000 to 700,000 distinct CDR3 sequences, over 12% of them appearing once. Sequenced sample: blood. Receptors originate from a woman aged 40 to 50 with Graves' ophthalmopathy.

There are many counts of this clonotype. The CDR3 protein is CASSPGTGAGETQYF. CDR3 coding DNA: TGTGCCAGCAGCCCCGGGACAGGGGCCGGGGAGACCCAGTACTTC. This sequence joins TRBV12-3 or TRBV12-4 and TRBJ2-5, with TRBD1 identical over 10 bases. This CDR3 is built from 15 residues. Trimming cost V 6 bases and J 5 bases; bases outside gene matches: 9.

The sample holds many counts of this clonotype. The rearrangement links TRBV29-1 to TRBJ1-1, with no clear D. The CDR3 is 12 amino acids. Germline V lookup: CDR1 SQVTM, CDR2 ANQGSEA. V gave up 4 bases and J gave up 0 bases, with 6 bases separating them. CDR3: CSVVRLNTEAFF. As DNA, the CDR3 is TGCAGCGTTGTTAGGCTGAACACTGAAGCTTTCTTT.

At least ten counts were recorded for this clonotype. This chain uses TRBV4-2 with TRBJ2-7; 9 bases align to TRBD2. The CDR3 loop spans 15 amino acids. The germline V gene has CDR1 LGHNA and CDR2 YNFKEQ. The trim removed 1 base at V and 0 bases at J, leaving 1 base unmatched. DNA for the CDR3: TGTGCCAGCAGCCAAGTTAGCGGGAGCTCCTACGAGCAGTACTTC. Residues: CASSQVSGSSYEQYF.

This clonotype came up a few times. The genes are TRBV19 and TRBJ2-7, with TRBD1 as a possible D gene (5 bases). The CDR3 has 14 amino acids. Germline values: CDR1 LNHDA, CDR2 SQIVND (reference sequence). Trimming took 0 bases from V and 4 from J, leaving 10 bases between them. In nucleotides, the CDR3 is TGTGCCAGTAGTATAGAGGGCAGGGTATACGAGCAGTACTTC. Residues: CASSIEGRVYEQYF.

With respect to this clonotype: A much larger clone differs from this one at a single base, so this may be a read error. The chain recombines TRBV20-1 with TRBJ1-2; 10 nucleotides agree with TRBD1. The CDR3 consists of 15 residues. Trimming at V came to 2 bases and at J to 10 bases, leaving 13 bases not matched to a gene. Germline CDR1 DFQATT, CDR2 SNEGSKA (reference sequence). The CDR3 bases are TGCAGTGCTAGAAGCTTGACAGGGGGCGCAAAGGACTACACCTTC. Translation gives CSARSLTGGAKDYTF.

This clonotype showed up many times. The V call is TRBV12-3 or TRBV12-4, the J call TRBJ1-1, with TRBD1 as a possible D gene (5 bases). The CDR3 contains 14 residues. Trimming took 7 bases from V and 4 from J, leaving 16 bases between them. The CDR3 coding sequence is TGTGCCAGCACTAGCTCCGGGGGAGTCACTGAAGCTTTCTTT. Its translation is CASTSSGGVTEAFF.

This clonotype was found many times. This chain joins TRBV7-2 and TRBJ2-7, with D tentatively TRBD2 (6 bases). V was shortened by 6 bases and J by 7 bases, with 16 bases between the two germline ends. The CDR3 is made up of 13 amino acids. The germline CDR1 and CDR2 sequences are SGHTA and FQGNSA. The chain's CDR3 is CASRPGTAGEQYF. CDR3 bases: TGTGCCAGCAGGCCCGGGACTGCCGGTGAGCAGTACTTC.

This clonotype was observed at least ten times. The chain uses TRBV7-9 and TRBJ2-6, with D possibly TRBD1 on 5 matching bases. This CDR3 spans 15 amino acids. Germline V gene lookup returns CDR1 SEHNR and CDR2 FQNEAQ (reference sequence). The V and J ends lost 5 bases and 9 bases respectively, with 17 bases between them. The CDR3 reads CASSLTQGKDNVLTF. The CDR3, as DNA: TGTGCCAGCAGCCTTACGCAGGGTAAAGACAACGTCCTGACTTTC.

V and J are TRBV5-1 and TRBJ2-7; D may match TRBD1 or TRBD2 (5 bases each). The CDR3 loop spans 15 amino acids. Germline assignment: CDR1 SGHRS and CDR2 YFSETQ. V dropped 0 bases and J dropped 3 bases, with 13 bases sitting between them. The CDR3 loop reads CASSLAGTKNYEQYF. The CDR3 bases are TGCGCCAGCAGCTTGGCAGGGACCAAGAACTACGAGCAGTACTTC.

This clonotype was seen at least ten times. The chain is built from TRBV12-5 and TRBJ2-5; TRBD1 aligns across 8 bases. This CDR3 comprises 14 residues. The V segment lost 7 bases and the J segment 5 bases; nucleotides outside the gene matches: 9. Germline V gene lookup returns CDR1 LGHNT and CDR2 FRNRAP. The CDR3 spells CASALGQGSETQYF. Written as DNA, the CDR3 is TGTGCTAGTGCCCTCGGACAGGGATCGGAGACCCAGTACTTC. The full variable domain, completed using reference TRBV12-5 and TRBJ2-5, is DARVTQTPRHKVTEMGQEVTMRCQPILGHNTVFWYRQTMMQGLELLAYFRNRAPLDDSGMPKDRFSAEMPDATLATLKIQPSEPRDSAVYFCASALGQGSETQYFGPGTRLLVL.

This clonotype appeared a few times. This rearrangement joins TRBV29-1 to TRBJ1-5; no clear D gene. Trimming shortened V by 6 bases and J by 3 bases, and 9 bases separated the two germline ends. This CDR3 contains 12 residues. CDR1 is SQVTM and CDR2 is ANQGSEA in the germline V gene. CDR3 coding DNA: TGCAGCGTCGAGCGATTCAATCAGCCCCAGCATTTT. Amino acid sequence: CSVERFNQPQHF.

This clonotype was seen at least ten times. The V and J genes are TRBV4-1 and TRBJ2-5; D not certain. The CDR3 loop spans 14 amino acids. V lost 1 base and J 4 bases, leaving 10 bases between the germline ends. CDR1 is MGHRA, CDR2 YSYEKL, per germline. Here the CDR3 reads CASSQGPLGETQYF. CDR3 DNA sequence: TGCGCCAGCAGCCAAGGGCCTTTAGGAGAGACCCAGTACTTC.

At least ten counts were recorded for this clonotype. The gene calls are TRBV20-1 and TRBJ2-4; no clear D gene. The ends were cut back, 4 bases at V and 0 bases at J, with 10 bases in the middle. Germline V gene sequence: CDR1 DFQATT, CDR2 SNEGSKA (reference sequence). This CDR3 comprises 14 residues. CDR3: CSAIPGIAKNIQYF. CDR3 sequence (DNA): TGCAGTGCTATTCCAGGCATAGCCAAAAACATTCAGTACTTC.

This clonotype was seen many times. J is TRBJ1-5 and V is TRBV28, with D possibly matching TRBD1 (5 bases). The CDR3 extends over 13 amino acids. CDR1 is MDHEN and CDR2 is SYDVKM in the germline V gene. Trimming cost V 9 bases and J 0 bases, with 9 bases left between them. The CDR3 spells CASIRASNQPQHF. The CDR3 DNA is TGTGCCAGTATCAGGGCTAGCAATCAGCCCCAGCATTTT.

V gene TRBV27 combines with J gene TRBJ1-5; the D is unclear. Trimming pared 5 bases from V and 6 bases from J, leaving 11 bases between. The CDR3 runs 13 residues. The germline gives CDR1 MNHEY, CDR2 SMNVEV (reference sequence). CDR3 loop: CASSVYESQPQHF. DNA for the CDR3: TGTGCCAGCAGTGTATACGAGAGTCAGCCCCAGCATTTT.

The CDR3 coding sequence is TGTGCCAGCAGCCGCTCGACTAGCGGGGCGTACACCGGGGAGCTGTTTTTT. Translation: CASSRSTSGAYTGELFF. The V gene is TRBV11-1, the J gene TRBJ2-2; 11 nucleotides line up with TRBD2. Germline V gene data show CDR1 as SGHAT and CDR2 as FQDESV (reference sequence). The CDR3 has 17 residues. The V and J ends lost 5 bases and 3 bases, in that order; junction bases with no gene match: 8.

This clonotype came up many times. This sequence joins TRBV19 and TRBJ2-5; D call uncertain. Germline CDR1 and CDR2: LNHDA and SQIVND (reference sequence). The length of the CDR3 is 13 residues. With 6 bases removed from V and 2 bases from J, the gap between germline ends came to 10 bases. CDR3 sequence: CASSTGLQETQYF. The CDR3 DNA sequence: TGTGCCAGTAGCACGGGTTTACAAGAGACCCAGTACTTC.

This clonotype was seen ten or more times. The CDR3 protein is CASSLEGREWIYEQYF. In DNA form, the CDR3 reads TGTGCCAGCAGCTTAGAAGGGCGGGAGTGGATTTACGAGCAGTACTTC. The genes are TRBV11-2 and TRBJ2-7, with 7 bases identical to TRBD2. Germline trimming cut 0 bases from V and 4 bases from J; bases unmatched to any gene: 9. The length of the CDR3 is 16 residues. In germline, CDR1 is SGHAT, CDR2 FQNNGV.

This clonotype was detected a few times. CDR3 nucleotide sequence: TGTGCCATCTTAGGGAGCGGGAGTAATTCCTACGAGCAGTACTTC. It is translated as CAILGSGSNSYEQYF. The chain is built from TRBV12-3 or TRBV12-4 and TRBJ2-7, with 8 bases fitting TRBD2. This CDR3 spans 15 amino acids. Losses at the gene ends were 10 bases for V and 1 base for J; bases not matched to a gene: 12.

This clonotype occurred many times. The rearrangement uses TRBV19 and TRBJ1-5; D is ambiguous. V was trimmed by 3 bases and J by 3 bases, leaving 12 bases between them. This CDR3 spans 15 amino acids. Germline assignment: CDR1 LNHDA and CDR2 SQIVND (reference sequence). This CDR3 reads CASSMMPGNNQPQHF. DNA of the CDR3: TGTGCCAGTAGTATGATGCCAGGAAACAATCAGCCCCAGCATTTT.

This clonotype was detected once. The chain links TRBV6-2 or TRBV6-3 to TRBJ1-1; possible D gene TRBD1, 6 bases. CDR3 length: 13 residues. CDR1 is MNHEY, CDR2 SVGEGT, per germline. Trimming took off 6 bases at V and 4 bases at J, with 12 bases between the two ends. The CDR3 protein is CASRRDIPTEAFF. For the CDR3, the DNA is TGTGCCAGCAGGAGGGACATCCCCACTGAAGCTTTCTTT.

There are many counts of this clonotype. V gene TRBV11-2 combines with J gene TRBJ1-5; D possibly corresponds to TRBD1 (6 bases). Deletions cut 6 bases from V and 0 bases from J, with 12 bases between. In germline, CDR1 is SGHAT, CDR2 FQNNGV. CDR3 size: 15 residues. The CDR3 spells CASRDSPNSNQPQHF. CDR3 bases: TGTGCCAGCAGGGACAGCCCTAATAGCAATCAGCCCCAGCATTTT.